The rows below give T cell receptor beta chains drawn from one sample of a study of cytomegalovirus exposure and HLA in healthy donors. The method was immunoSEQ multiplex PCR; TCRdb's version includes in-frame clones alone and lacks a portion of them. The table lists 85,000 to 100,000 clones, 80% of them singletons. Sample: PBMCs. These receptors all come from a young man in good health and CMV-seronegative. Each CDR3 is given with its conserved first and last residue. Fields, in order: D gene, clone size, J gene, V gene, CDR3 DNA, CDR3 protein. A D gene is named only where the DNA matches it firmly. Clone size is stated in some rows and not others, as once, few, many or a class when expanded.

D: NA; size: NA; J: TRBJ1-6; V: TRBV9; DNA: TGTGCCAGCAGCGTAGGTCGGCAGGGTGTCTTTAAACCCCTCCACTTT; CDR3: CASSVGRQGVFKPLHF
D: TRBD2; size: NA; J: TRBJ2-1; V: TRBV2; DNA: TGTGCCAGCATCTCGAAGGGACTAGCGGGAGGGTTTGAGCAGTTCTTC; CDR3: CASISKGLAGGFEQFF
D: NA; size: NA; J: TRBJ1-3; V: TRBV7-9; DNA: TGTGCCAGCAGCTCGGGAGGAAACACCATATATTTT; CDR3: CASSSGGNTIYF
D: TRBD1; size: NA; J: TRBJ1-1; V: TRBV4-1; DNA: TGCGCCAGCAGCCCCAACAGGGGGAGGAACACTGAAGCTTTCTTT; CDR3: CASSPNRGRNTEAFF
D: TRBD2; size: NA; J: TRBJ2-6; V: TRBV2; DNA: TGTGCCAGCAGCGGACTAGCGGGCGTTGGGGCCAACGTCCTGACTTTC; CDR3: CASSGLAGVGANVLTF
D: TRBD1; size: NA; J: TRBJ2-7; V: TRBV27; DNA: TGTGCCAGCAGTTTATCGAACTACAGGGGAACCTACGAGCAGTACTTC; CDR3: CASSLSNYRGTYEQYF
D: TRBD1; size: NA; J: TRBJ2-3; V: TRBV6-5; DNA: TGTGCCAGCAGTTACAGGACAGGGTCGGGCACAGATACGCAGTATTTT; CDR3: CASSYRTGSGTDTQYF
D: TRBD1; size: NA; J: TRBJ2-3; V: TRBV14; DNA: TGTGCCAGCAGCCGACCTCTCAGGACAGGGACCCCAGATACGCAGTATTTT; CDR3: CASSRPLRTGTPDTQYF
D: NA; size: few; J: TRBJ1-2; V: TRBV19; DNA: TGTGCCAGTAGTACAGCAACAGGGTATGGCTACACCTTC; CDR3: CASSTATGYGYTF
D: NA; size: NA; J: TRBJ1-4; V: TRBV5-1; DNA: TGCGCCAGCAGCTTGTCTGGCGGGCCTGAAGAAAAACTGTTTTTT; CDR3: CASSLSGGPEEKLFF
D: NA; size: NA; J: TRBJ1-2; V: TRBV2; DNA: TGTGCCAGCAGTGATTCGGGGTCATGGGGCTACACCTTC; CDR3: CASSDSGSWGYTF
D: NA; size: NA; J: TRBJ1-1; V: TRBV15; DNA: TGTGCCACCAGCAGAGATTCGGGGGGCACTGAAGCTTTCTTT; CDR3: CATSRDSGGTEAFF
D: NA; size: NA; J: TRBJ1-5; V: TRBV28; DNA: TGTGCCAGCAGTTTACCCAAACAGCCCCAGCATTTT; CDR3: CASSLPKQPQHF
D: TRBD2; size: once; J: TRBJ2-5; V: TRBV7-9; DNA: TGTGCCAGCAACACCGGACTAGCGGGGGTCAGGGAGACCCAGTACTTC; CDR3: CASNTGLAGVRETQYF
D: TRBD1; size: NA; J: TRBJ1-4; V: TRBV6-1; DNA: TGTGCCAGCAGTGAAGGGGGACAGGGCGGTGAAAAACTGTTTTTT; CDR3: CASSEGGQGGEKLFF
D: NA; size: once; J: TRBJ1-6; V: TRBV27; DNA: TGTGCCAGCAGCCGTCTACTAGGATCAAATTCACCCCTCCACTTT; CDR3: CASSRLLGSNSPLHF
D: NA; size: NA; J: TRBJ2-2; V: TRBV9; DNA: TGTGCCAGCAGCGGGACAGTCAACACCGGGGAGCTGTTTTTT; CDR3: CASSGTVNTGELFF
D: NA; size: few; J: TRBJ2-7; V: TRBV7-9; DNA: TGTGCCAGCAGCCCAGGGGGGAACGAGCAGTACTTC; CDR3: CASSPGGNEQYF
D: TRBD1; size: NA; J: TRBJ1-3; V: TRBV28; DNA: TGTGCCAGCAGGGGGGACAGGTCTGGAAACACCATATATTTT; CDR3: CASRGDRSGNTIYF
D: NA; size: NA; J: TRBJ2-1; V: TRBV25-1; DNA: TGTGCCAGTTCCAGGGCAAGCTCCTACAATGAGCAGTTCTTC; CDR3: CASSRASSYNEQFF
D: TRBD1; size: few; J: TRBJ2-7; V: TRBV7-2; DNA: TGTGCCAGCAGCCGGGGACAGGGGGACGAGCAGTACTTC; CDR3: CASSRGQGDEQYF
D: TRBD1; size: NA; J: TRBJ2-3; V: TRBV29-1; DNA: TGCAGCGTTTTACAGGGGGCGGATACGCAGTATTTT; CDR3: CSVLQGADTQYF
D: NA; size: NA; J: TRBJ1-5; V: TRBV30; DNA: TGTGCCTGGAGTGTGCCGGGCAATCAGCCCCAGCATTTT; CDR3: CAWSVPGNQPQHF
D: NA; size: NA; J: TRBJ2-7; V: TRBV11-2; DNA: TGTGCCAGCAGCTTACAGCGGGCGGCCTACGAGCAGTACTTC; CDR3: CASSLQRAAYEQYF
D: NA; size: NA; J: TRBJ1-4; V: TRBV18; DNA: TGTGCCAGCTCACTGGGACTACAAGGAACTAATGAAAAACTGTTTTTT; CDR3: CASSLGLQGTNEKLFF
D: TRBD1; size: NA; J: TRBJ1-1; V: TRBV4-1; DNA: TGCGCCAGCAGCACGACAGGGGCCGAAGCTTTCTTT; CDR3: CASSTTGAEAFF
D: NA; size: NA; J: TRBJ2-5; V: TRBV9; DNA: TGTGCCAGCAGCGTAGGTCAGGGGACCCAGTACTTC; CDR3: CASSVGQGTQYF
D: NA; size: NA; J: TRBJ2-3; V: TRBV5-1; DNA: TGCGCCAGCAGCTTGGACCAGGGGCCACCCACAGATACGCAGTATTTT; CDR3: CASSLDQGPPTDTQYF
D: NA; size: NA; J: TRBJ1-1; V: TRBV27; DNA: TGTGCCAGCAGTTTTCAGGGAAGAGTTGGAGCTTTCTTT; CDR3: CASSFQGRVGAFF